The clone carrying this T cell receptor beta chain was observed at least ten times. iRepertoire HTBI primers and Arm-PCR of CDR3 regions built TCR beta libraries. TCRdb redid the calling of the multiplex PCR reads with MiXCR, one entry per CDR3 protein. The data contain about 420,000 distinct CDR3 sequences, about 17% of them singletons. Regarding time point: newly diagnosed GD, antithyroid drugs for less than 3 months. Scientists built the TCR library using RNA that was extracted from PBMCs. This sample was included in a study of regulatory T cells in long-lasting Graves disease. From germline, CDR1 is LGHDT and CDR2 YNNKEL (reference sequence). The length of the CDR3 is 15 residues. Trimming shortened V by 4 bases and J by 3 bases, and 16 bases separated the two germline ends. The data also belong to a second study, concerning T cells in Graves' hyperthyroidism and ophthalmopathy. Per that paper: Stable disease denoted Graves' hyperthyroidism without ophthalmopathy progression within 18 months. The authors' 13 V-J model separated ophthalmopathy from stable hyperthyroidism.

The starting material was peripheral blood mononuclear cells (PBMCs), obtained at new diagnosis, from a patient treated with antithyroid drugs. The chain combines TRBV3-1 with TRBJ2-7; the D gene could be TRBD1 or TRBD2 (5 bases each). The source is a young woman with Graves disease. The DNA of the CDR3 is TGTGCCAGCAGCCCCCGTGGGGGAGCCGACTACGAGCAGTACTTC. This encodes CASSPRGGADYEQYF.